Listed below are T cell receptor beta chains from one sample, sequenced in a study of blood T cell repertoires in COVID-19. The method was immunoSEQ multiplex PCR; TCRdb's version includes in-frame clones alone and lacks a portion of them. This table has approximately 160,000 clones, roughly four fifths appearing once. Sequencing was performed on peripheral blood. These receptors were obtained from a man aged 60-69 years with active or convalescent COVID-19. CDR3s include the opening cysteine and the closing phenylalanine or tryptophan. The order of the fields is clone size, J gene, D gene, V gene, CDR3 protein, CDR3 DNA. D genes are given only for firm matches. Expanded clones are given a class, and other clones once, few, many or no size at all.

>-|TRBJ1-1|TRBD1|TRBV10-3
CAIRRGQGNTEAFF
TGTGCCATCAGGCGGGGACAGGGGAACACTGAAGCTTTCTTT
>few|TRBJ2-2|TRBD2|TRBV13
CASSEGLAGVRGELFF
TGTGCCAGCAGCGAGGGACTAGCGGGAGTTCGGGGGGAGCTGTTTTTT
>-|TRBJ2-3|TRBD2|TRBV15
CATSRRLLAGNTDTQYF
TGTGCCACCAGCAGACGCCTACTAGCGGGAAACACAGATACGCAGTATTTT
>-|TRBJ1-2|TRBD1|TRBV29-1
CSVAKRQGDGYTF
TGCAGCGTGGCCAAGCGACAGGGAGATGGCTACACCTTC
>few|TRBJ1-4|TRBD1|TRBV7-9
CASSSLTGGGEKLFF
TGTGCCAGCAGCTCCTTGACAGGGGGCGGTGAAAAACTGTTTTTT
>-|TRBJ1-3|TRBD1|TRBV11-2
CASSFKGASGNTIYF
TGTGCCAGCAGCTTTAAGGGGGCGTCTGGAAACACCATATATTTT
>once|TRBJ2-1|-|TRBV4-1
CASSSRPAERISSYNEQFF
TGCGCCAGCAGCTCTCGCCCGGCGGAGCGGATCAGCTCCTACAATGAGCAGTTCTTC
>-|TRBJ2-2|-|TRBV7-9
CASSEGHMNTGELFF
TGTGCCAGCAGCGAGGGACATATGAACACCGGGGAGCTGTTTTTT
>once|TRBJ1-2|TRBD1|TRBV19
CASSYRGPDGYTF
TGTGCCAGTAGTTACAGGGGACCTGATGGCTACACCTTC
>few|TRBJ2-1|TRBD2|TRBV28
CASSLLGLAVNEQFF
TGTGCCAGCAGTTTATTGGGACTAGCGGTTAATGAGCAGTTCTTC
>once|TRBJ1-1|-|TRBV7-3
CASSPGITTTEAFF
TGTGCCAGCAGCCCCGGGATCACAACCACTGAAGCTTTCTTT
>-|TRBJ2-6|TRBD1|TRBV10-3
CAISRGPGANVLTF
TGTGCCATCAGCAGGGGGCCTGGGGCCAACGTCCTGACTTTC
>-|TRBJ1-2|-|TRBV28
CASSFSLPEGYTF
TGTGCCAGCAGTTTTAGTCTACCCGAGGGCTACACCTTC
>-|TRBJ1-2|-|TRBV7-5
CARSLAGSLYGYTF
TGTGCCAGAAGCTTAGCCGGGTCGTTATATGGCTACACCTTC
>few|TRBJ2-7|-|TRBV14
CASSQGTSTYEQYF
TGTGCCAGCAGCCAAGGGACATCGACCTACGAGCAGTACTTC
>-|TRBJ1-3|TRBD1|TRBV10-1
CASKTDRVRNTIYF
TGCGCCAGCAAGACCGACAGGGTAAGAAACACCATATATTTT
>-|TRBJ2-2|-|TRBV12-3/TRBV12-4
CASSETGRELFF
TGTGCCAGCAGTGAAACAGGGAGGGAGCTGTTTTTT
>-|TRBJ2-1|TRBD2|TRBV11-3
CASSLLASGGIQGEQFF
TGTGCCAGCAGCTTATTGGCTAGCGGGGGCATCCAGGGTGAGCAGTTCTTC
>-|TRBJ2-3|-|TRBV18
CASSPSSGGTDTQYF
TGTGCCAGCTCACCTTCCTCCGGGGGCACAGATACGCAGTATTTT
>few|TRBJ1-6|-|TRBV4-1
CASSRQQDYNSPLHF
TGCGCCAGCAGCCGACAACAGGATTATAATTCACCCCTCCACTTT
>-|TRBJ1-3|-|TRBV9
CASSSRAQAGNTIYF
TGTGCCAGCAGCTCCCGCGCCCAGGCTGGAAACACCATATATTTT
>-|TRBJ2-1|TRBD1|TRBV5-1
CASSLDDRGYNEQFF
TGCGCCAGCAGCTTGGATGACAGGGGATACAATGAGCAGTTCTTC
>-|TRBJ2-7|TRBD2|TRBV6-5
CASSLAGGGYEQYF
TGTGCCAGCAGTTTAGCGGGAGGGGGTTACGAGCAGTACTTC
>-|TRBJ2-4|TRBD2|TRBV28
CASESAGEITKNIQYF
TGTGCCAGCGAAAGTGCGGGAGAGATTACCAAAAACATTCAGTACTTC
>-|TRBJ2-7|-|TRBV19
CASSIGLAWYEQYF
TGTGCCAGTAGTATTGGGCTAGCTTGGTACGAGCAGTACTTC
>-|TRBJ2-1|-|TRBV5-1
CASSTQGQHNEQFF
TGCGCCAGCAGCACCCAAGGACAGCACAATGAGCAGTTCTTC
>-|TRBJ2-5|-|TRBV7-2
CASRALSPQETQYF
TGTGCCAGCAGGGCCCTCTCCCCCCAAGAGACCCAGTACTTC
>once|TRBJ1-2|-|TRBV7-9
CASSLGLGLPYGYTF
TGTGCCAGCAGCTTAGGACTCGGTTTACCCTATGGCTACACCTTC
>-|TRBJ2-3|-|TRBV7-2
CASSSQGTTPLNTQYF
TGTGCCAGCAGCTCCCAGGGGACTACCCCACTGAATACGCAGTATTTT
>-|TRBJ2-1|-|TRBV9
CASSPRLRYADEQFF
TGTGCCAGCAGCCCCAGACTTCGGTATGCGGATGAGCAGTTCTTC
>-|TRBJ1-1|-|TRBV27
CASSADLGGTEAFF
TGTGCCAGCAGTGCCGACCTCGGGGGCACTGAAGCTTTCTTT
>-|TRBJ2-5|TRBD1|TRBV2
CASSEEGASLGETQYF
TGTGCCAGCAGCGAAGAGGGGGCGTCGTTAGGAGAGACCCAGTACTTC
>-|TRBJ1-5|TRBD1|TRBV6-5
CASSSQGAQPQHF
TGTGCCAGCAGTTCCCAGGGGGCTCAGCCCCAGCATTTT
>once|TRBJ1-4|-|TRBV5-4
CASSLSGNEKLFF
TGTGCCAGCAGCCTCAGCGGTAATGAAAAACTGTTTTTT
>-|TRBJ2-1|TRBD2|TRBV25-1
CASSEPRRLAGGEQFF
TGTGCCAGCAGTGAACCCCGGCGTCTAGCGGGGGGTGAGCAGTTCTTC
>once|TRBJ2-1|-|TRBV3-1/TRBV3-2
CASSQEKRYNEQFF
TGTGCCAGCAGCCAAGAGAAGCGATACAATGAGCAGTTCTTC
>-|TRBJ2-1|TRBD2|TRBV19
CASSIAAGGGEQFF
TGTGCCAGTAGTATAGCTGCGGGAGGGGGTGAGCAGTTCTTC